Listed below are T cell receptor beta chains from one sample, sequenced in a study of long-term antiretroviral therapy in people with HIV. Produced via immunoSEQ multiplex PCR; TCRdb's table is partial and in-frame only. The profile shows around 13,000 clones, around 80% of them singletons. The source material was unsorted PBMCs, sampled 3.4 years after starting antiretroviral therapy. The receptors come from a man between 35 and 55 years old with HIV. CDR3s include the opening cysteine and the closing phenylalanine or tryptophan. The D gene is left open where the match is weak. Where a row states a size, it is once, few, many or the class of an expanded clone; other rows omit it.

clone_size,v_call,d_call,j_call,cdr3_nt,cdr3_aa
.,TRBV4-2,TRBD2,TRBJ2-1,TGTGCCAGCAGCCAAGTCAATCTAGCGGGAGACAATGAGCAGTTCTTC,CASSQVNLAGDNEQFF
.,TRBV11-2,.,TRBJ2-1,TGTGCCAGCAGCTCCCCCGGACTTTACAATGAGCAGTTCTTC,CASSSPGLYNEQFF
.,TRBV5-1,.,TRBJ1-3,TGCGCCAGCAGCTCACAGGGAGGAAACACCATATATTTT,CASSSQGGNTIYF
.,TRBV5-1,TRBD1,TRBJ2-3,TGCGCCAGCAGCTTGGATGGGACAGGGAGTGTTGATACGCAGTATTTT,CASSLDGTGSVDTQYF
.,TRBV6-6,.,TRBJ1-5,TGTGCCAGCAGTTACTTTGTGATAGGGGACCAGCCCCAGCATTTT,CASSYFVIGDQPQHF
.,TRBV7-2,.,TRBJ2-3,TGTGCCAGCAGCGTCCTGGTGGAAGATACGCAGTATTTT,CASSVLVEDTQYF
.,TRBV9,TRBD2,TRBJ2-1,TGTGCCAGCAGCACGTTCGGGACTAGCGAGAAGCAGTTCTTC,CASSTFGTSEKQFF
few,TRBV27,.,TRBJ1-5,TGTGCCAGCAGTCCCGACAGATATCAGCCCCAGCATTTT,CASSPDRYQPQHF
.,TRBV4-3,.,TRBJ1-4,TGCGCCAGCAGCGGCGGGGGTAATGAAAAACTGTTTTTT,CASSGGGNEKLFF
.,TRBV30,.,TRBJ1-1,TGTGCCGGACCGGGGGTGAACACTGAAGCTTTCTTT,CAGPGVNTEAFF
once,TRBV29-1,TRBD1,TRBJ2-2,TGCAGCGGTCGACAGGGGGGGAGAACCGGGGAGCTGTTTTTT,CSGRQGGRTGELFF
few,TRBV4-2,.,TRBJ2-7,TGTGCCAGCAGCCAAGGGCTGGGGATCTCCTACGAGCAGTACTTC,CASSQGLGISYEQYF
once,TRBV28,.,TRBJ1-2,TGTGCCAGCAGTGACCCAAACAGGGTCTATGGCTACACCTTC,CASSDPNRVYGYTF
.,TRBV13,.,TRBJ1-4,TGTGCCAGCAGCCTTCGGAGGGGGACTAATGAAAAACTGTTTTTT,CASSLRRGTNEKLFF
.,TRBV7-3,.,TRBJ2-6,TGTGCCAGCAGCCCAAGTGGGGCCAACGTCCTGACTTTC,CASSPSGANVLTF
.,TRBV7-2,.,TRBJ2-5,TGTGCCAGCAGCTTAATGCGAGAGGAGACCCAGTACTTC,CASSLMREETQYF
few,TRBV19,.,TRBJ2-7,TGTGCCAGTGGGGATGTGGCCTACGAGCAGTACTTC,CASGDVAYEQYF
.,TRBV27,TRBD1,TRBJ1-5,TGTGCCAGCAGTTTATCCGGAGGGACAGGCAATCAGCCCCAGCATTTT,CASSLSGGTGNQPQHF
once,TRBV28,TRBD1,TRBJ1-2,TGTGCCAGCAACCTACAGGGGACGAAAAACTATGGCTACACCTTC,CASNLQGTKNYGYTF
.,TRBV5-6,.,TRBJ2-3,TGTGCCGCCACAGGGTCGCGGACAGATACGCAGTATTTT,CAATGSRTDTQYF
.,TRBV29-1,TRBD1,TRBJ2-1,TGCAGCGTTTGGGACAGGTCCGTGAATGAGCAGTTCTTC,CSVWDRSVNEQFF
.,TRBV7-2,.,TRBJ2-2,TGTGCCAGCAGCTTTGGACTAAACACCGGGGAGCTGTTTTTT,CASSFGLNTGELFF
.,TRBV28,TRBD1,TRBJ1-5,TGTGCCAGCAGTTTATTGGGGACAGCCGATCAGCCCCAGCATTTT,CASSLLGTADQPQHF